This T cell receptor (beta chain) was sequenced in a study of cytomegalovirus exposure and HLA in healthy donors. The PCR was carried out with 60 Vbeta primers and 13 Jbeta primers. This table comes from immunoSEQ multiplex PCR, and its TCRdb copy is limited to in-frame clones, with some not included. The sample holds roughly 250,000 clones, 65% to 85% seen once. CDR1 is SQVTM, CDR2 ANQGSEA, per germline. The V gene end was trimmed by 7 bases and the J gene end by 2 bases; junction bases not matched to a gene: 7. CDR3 length equals 13 residues. The chain recombines TRBV29-1 with TRBJ2-7, with 8 bases matching TRBD2. The origin of this receptor is a female donor in good health and CMV-seronegative. The source material was PBMCs. The CDR3 reads CSALSGNTYEQYF. CDR3 sequence (DNA): TGCAGCGCCCTTAGCGGGAATACCTACGAGCAGTACTTC.